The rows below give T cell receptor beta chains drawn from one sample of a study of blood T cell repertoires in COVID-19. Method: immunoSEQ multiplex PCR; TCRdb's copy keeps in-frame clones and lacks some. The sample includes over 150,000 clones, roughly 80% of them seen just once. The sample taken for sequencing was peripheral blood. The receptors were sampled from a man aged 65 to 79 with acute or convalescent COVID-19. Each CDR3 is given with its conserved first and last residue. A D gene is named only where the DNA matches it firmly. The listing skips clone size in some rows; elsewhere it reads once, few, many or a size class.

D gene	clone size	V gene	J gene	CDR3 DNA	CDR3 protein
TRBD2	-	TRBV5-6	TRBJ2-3	TGTGCCAGCAGCTTGGACGGGGGGGGCACAGATACGCAGTATTTT	CASSLDGGGTDTQYF
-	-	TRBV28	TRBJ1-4	TGTGCCAGCAGTCAAGGCGAGGCGTCGGCTAATGAAAAACTGTTTTTT	CASSQGEASANEKLFF
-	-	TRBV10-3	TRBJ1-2	TGTGCCATCAGTGAAGGGGTTTATGGCTACACCTTC	CAISEGVYGYTF
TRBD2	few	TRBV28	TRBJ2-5	TGTGCCAGCAGTTTGCCGCGGGGCGGGAGTGAGACCCAGTACTTC	CASSLPRGGSETQYF
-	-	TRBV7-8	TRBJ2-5	TGTGCCAGCAGCTTAGGGTCTAACCAAGAGACCCAGTACTTC	CASSLGSNQETQYF
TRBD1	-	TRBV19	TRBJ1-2	TGTGCCAGTAGTACCGGGACAGGGTCCGTCAGCTATGGCTACACCTTC	CASSTGTGSVSYGYTF
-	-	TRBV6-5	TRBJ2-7	TGTGCCAGCAGTTACTCGAGTGCCAGGGGTGTATACGAGCAGTACTTC	CASSYSSARGVYEQYF
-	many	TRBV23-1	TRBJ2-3	TGCGCCAGCAGTCAGTCGCCCTCGACGGGGGATACGCAGTATTTT	CASSQSPSTGDTQYF
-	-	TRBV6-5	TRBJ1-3	TGTGCCAGTACTCGACAGCGAAGCTCTGGAAACACCATATATTTT	CASTRQRSSGNTIYF
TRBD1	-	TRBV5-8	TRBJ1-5	TGTGCCAGCAGCTTGACAGGGGTCCAGCCCCAGCATTTT	CASSLTGVQPQHF
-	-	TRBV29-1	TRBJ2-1	TGCAGCGTTGGGTGGGGCGGGGATGAGCAGTTCTTC	CSVGWGGDEQFF
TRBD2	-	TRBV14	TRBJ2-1	TGTGCCAGCAGCCAAGCGGCGGGGGGGATCAATGAGCAGTTCTTC	CASSQAAGGINEQFF
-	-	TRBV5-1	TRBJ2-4	TGCGCCAGCAGCTTGGCGGTAGCCAAAAACATTCAGTACTTC	CASSLAVAKNIQYF
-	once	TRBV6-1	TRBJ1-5	TGTGCCAGCAGAGAAGGACTCTCCAATCAGCCCCAGCATTTT	CASREGLSNQPQHF
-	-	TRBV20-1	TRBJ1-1	TGCAGTGCTAGTTGGACAGTCATGAACACTGAAGCTTTCTTT	CSASWTVMNTEAFF